The rows below give T cell receptor beta chains drawn from one sample of a study of a mutant IDH1 vaccine in newly diagnosed glioma. Using immunoSEQ multiplex PCR, the repertoire was profiled, and TCRdb retains in-frame clones only, with some absent. The table lists about 32,000 clones, roughly 77% of them singletons, with 15% to 19% in the top ten. These receptors are not linked to any known antigen. Material: PBMCs, obtained from a glioma patient whose treatment included an IDH1 peptide vaccine. The origin of the receptors is a man between 25 and 39 years old with glioma. Both conserved end residues are part of each CDR3. A D gene is named only where the DNA matches it firmly. Part of the rows lack a size; the others show once, few, many or a class for expanded clones.

TRBV18	-	TRBD1	TRBJ2-7	TGTGCCAGCTCACTCGCCGGGACAGGGGGCCCGGGGCTCGGCGAGCAGTACTTC	CASSLAGTGGPGLGEQYF
TRBV19	-	-	TRBJ2-7	TGTGCCAGTAGTATCACTTGGGGATACGAGCAGTACTTC	CASSITWGYEQYF
TRBV27	-	-	TRBJ1-1	TGTGCCAGCAGTTTTATGCCTGCGGACGGGAACACTGAAGCTTTCTTT	CASSFMPADGNTEAFF
TRBV7-9	-	TRBD1	TRBJ1-1	TGTGCCAGCAGCTTAGCAGGGGGCCCGCTTGAAGCTTTCTTT	CASSLAGGPLEAFF
TRBV5-6	-	-	TRBJ2-1	TGTGCCAGCAGCTTGGATGCGGGTGCACGCAATGAGCAGTTCTTC	CASSLDAGARNEQFF
TRBV19	-	-	TRBJ1-1	TGTGCCAGTAGTATAGATCAAATAACGGGGGATCGAGCTTTCTTT	CASSIDQITGDRAFF
TRBV5-4	few	-	TRBJ2-2	TGTGCCAGCAGCTTGGTTGGGGTGAACACCGGGGAGCTGTTTTTT	CASSLVGVNTGELFF
TRBV11-2	once	TRBD1	TRBJ1-1	TGTGCCAGCAGCTTAGATAGAGGACAGGGCGTAGGCACTGAAGCTTTCTTT	CASSLDRGQGVGTEAFF
TRBV2	-	-	TRBJ1-5	TGTGCCAGCAGCTCAGACAGCCTCGGAAATCAGCCCCAGCATTTT	CASSSDSLGNQPQHF
TRBV30	-	TRBD1	TRBJ1-2	TGTGCCTGGAGTCGGACAGGGCGTGTCTATGGCTACACCTTC	CAWSRTGRVYGYTF
TRBV18	-	-	TRBJ1-3	TGTGCCAGCTCACCTACTGACAGCGGTGGGGTCATATATTTT	CASSPTDSGGVIYF
TRBV4-2	few	-	TRBJ1-2	TGTGCCAGCAGCCAAGATCGCGGGGGCGGCGGCTATGGCTACACCTTC	CASSQDRGGGGYGYTF
TRBV7-6	-	-	TRBJ1-1	TGTGCCAGCAGCTTAGCGGAGGCAGAAGGGAGTGAAGCTTTCTTT	CASSLAEAEGSEAFF
TRBV27	-	-	TRBJ2-7	TGTGCCAGCAGTTTGCTGGGTTTCGGGGCCACCTACGAGCAGTACTTC	CASSLLGFGATYEQYF
TRBV7-2	-	-	TRBJ1-2	TGTGCCAGCAGCTTCGTTTATGGCTACACCTTC	CASSFVYGYTF
TRBV18	once	-	TRBJ1-2	TGTGCCAGCTCAGAATACCGCGTCGGCGGCTACACCTTC	CASSEYRVGGYTF
TRBV30	-	-	TRBJ1-3	TGTGCCTGGAAAGGAACTGGAAACACCATATATTTT	CAWKGTGNTIYF
TRBV6-1	-	TRBD1	TRBJ1-2	TGTGCCAGCAGAGCGACAGGGAATAGTAACTATGGCTACACCTTC	CASRATGNSNYGYTF
TRBV5-1	-	-	TRBJ1-1	TGCGCCAGCAGCCGGGGGACGGCGAACACTGAAGCTTTCTTT	CASSRGTANTEAFF
TRBV6-5	-	-	TRBJ2-7	TGTGCCAGCACCCCGGGACTGGGGTGGTACGAGCAGTACTTC	CASTPGLGWYEQYF
TRBV7-2	-	-	TRBJ2-7	TGTGCCAGCCTGGACCTCCGGAGCTCCTACGAGCAGTACTTC	CASLDLRSSYEQYF
TRBV2	once	TRBD2	TRBJ2-1	TGTGCCAGCAGTACGGGGATAGCGGGAGGGCCTGGTGAGCAGTTCTTC	CASSTGIAGGPGEQFF
TRBV7-2	-	-	TRBJ2-2	TGTGCCAGCAGCTTAATGAGCGGACCCGGGGAGCTGTTTTTT	CASSLMSGPGELFF
TRBV19	-	TRBD2	TRBJ2-7	TGTGCCAGTAGTCTGATAGCGGGAGGGTCCTACGAGCAGTACTTC	CASSLIAGGSYEQYF
TRBV11-2	once	TRBD1	TRBJ2-1	TGTGCCAGCAGCGACCCCGGGACAGGTGTAAGTAATGAGCAGTTCTTC	CASSDPGTGVSNEQFF
TRBV10-2	-	-	TRBJ1-5	TGCGCCAGCACCGCGGACATAAGCAATCAGCCCCAGCATTTT	CASTADISNQPQHF
TRBV28	once	TRBD1	TRBJ1-5	TGTGCCAGCAGTTTCGGGGACAGGGAAGTCCAGCCCCAGCATTTT	CASSFGDREVQPQHF
TRBV5-1	-	-	TRBJ2-2	TGCGCCAGCAGCTTGGATTCGGGTGGGAACACCGGGGAGCTGTTTTTT	CASSLDSGGNTGELFF
TRBV10-3	few	-	TRBJ2-2	TGTGCCATCAGTGAGTCGAACACCGGGGAGCTGTTTTTT	CAISESNTGELFF
TRBV19	-	TRBD1	TRBJ1-2	TGTGCCAGTACCCCGGGACAGGACTATGGCTACACCTTC	CASTPGQDYGYTF
TRBV25-1	few	-	TRBJ1-1	TGTGCCACCCGAACCGGGAACACTGAAGCTTTCTTT	CATRTGNTEAFF
TRBV7-2	-	-	TRBJ2-7	TGTGCCAGCAGCTTATCTGGCCCCGGAGACGAGCAGTACTTC	CASSLSGPGDEQYF
TRBV27	-	TRBD1	TRBJ1-1	TGTGCCAGCAGTCAAACAGGGGTCGGCACTGAAGCTTTCTTT	CASSQTGVGTEAFF
TRBV10-2	-	TRBD1	TRBJ2-7	TGCGCCAGCAGTGAGGGGACAGCCTTATACGAGCAGTACTTC	CASSEGTALYEQYF
TRBV29-1	-	-	TRBJ1-2	TGCAGCGTTGCCCTACCCGGCGGCTACACCTTC	CSVALPGGYTF